This TCR beta chain appears in the sequencing data of a study of breast tumors, draining lymph nodes, adjacent tissues. This clonotype was seen only once. Its antigen is as yet unknown. Study observations and caveats: Tumor repertoires ranked between lymph nodes and nontumor tissue in diversity, with V and J gene preferences. Most tumor T cells seemingly derive from lymph node, then expand in tumor. Compared with basal-like, luminal-like tumors shared significantly more repertoire with nontumor tissue.

The V end was cut by 3 bases, the J end by 3 bases, with 14 bases between. The CDR3 is 15 amino acids. Germline CDR1 reads LNHDA; CDR2 reads SQIVND (reference sequence). Each CDR3 protein is one row after TCRdb ran MiXCR on the multiplex PCR reads. The table shows more than 80,000 distinct CDR3 sequences, with roughly 29% occurring only once. The lymph nodes were axillary draining lymph nodes from breast cancer patients. The chain recombines TRBV19 with TRBJ1-1, with a possible D match to TRBD1 (5 bases). Sequencing was done on a sample of axillary lymph node tissue. The origin of this receptor is a female donor with breast cancer. Some clones in this sample may be carry-over from other donors' samples. The CDR3 DNA is TGTGCCAGTAGTATGATCGGGGGTACGGACACTGAAGCTTTCTTT. Amino acid sequence: CASSMIGGTDTEAFF.